The T cell receptor (beta chain) described here comes from a study of T cells in Graves' hyperthyroidism and ophthalmopathy (dated by TCRdb to between 2018 and 2021). Turning to the overall study: Peripheral blood samples were taken at initial diagnosis, before any treatment was given. Once sampling was done, hyperthyroidism patients were given methimazole at a starting dose of 30 mg daily, whereas ophthalmopathy patients were given high-dose intravenous methylprednisolone. The study also compared thyroid tissue and blood T-cell repertoires from 6 or 7 Graves' hyperthyroidism patients. To identify TCR V-J signatures that set the groups apart, the researchers used a discovery cohort of about a hundred patients, made up of roughly 45 with Graves' ophthalmopathy and about 59 with stable Graves' hyperthyroidism. The approximately 100 discovery patients were randomly split 7:3 into training and test sets. Prospective prediction of ophthalmopathy was tested in an independent validation cohort consisting of some 20 hyperthyroidism patients and about 17 patients who later progressed to ophthalmopathy. The paper reports TCR Vbeta CDR3 sequencing of some 140 peripheral blood samples: approximately 41 ophthalmopathy, under 80 hyperthyroidism and approximately 17 progressor patients. The paper's findings and limits, for the study overall: In cross-validation, a model built on a 13 V-J signature told ophthalmopathy apart from stable hyperthyroidism with 87.88% sensitivity and 81% to 82% specificity, and in testing the same model reached 80%/75%. In validation, progression to ophthalmopathy was predicted by the model with more than 65% sensitivity and 72% to 85% specificity, a median of around 6.5 months before onset. Blood samples also contained most of the expanded thyroid clonotypes (frequency above 0.001), which suggests that blood repertoires may reflect thyroid immune responses. Sample size was not statistically predetermined, and investigators were not blinded to group allocation.

TCR beta CDR3 regions were amplified from RNA transcripts. For the first round of RT-PCR on the TCR CDR3, the HTBI primer set was used together with the Qiagen OneStep RT-PCR kit. Libraries were constructed in a second round of multiplex PCR, after which size selection and purification were performed. Libraries were sequenced paired-end with 100 bp reads on an Illumina HiSeq2000. As for the original processing: SOAPnuke was used to process the raw data, removing reads that contained adapters or uncalled bases, had a mean Phred below 15, or lacked an exact match to the constant primer or identifier. High-quality paired reads were merged with COPE v1.2.5, and unique nucleotide sequences were defined as clonotypes. Clonotypes were aligned to IMGT TRBV, TRBD and TRBJ reference segments using MiTCR v1.1. The analysis included only V-J combinations with a frequency above 0.0001, which together covered 99% to 99.2% of the repertoires. The TCS score was defined as the ratio of F50 (clonal expansion) to E x V (chaos), calculated using BLOSUM62-based TCRdist between CDR3 peptides within each V-J. Welch's t-statistics and random forest reduced 500 to 650 V-J features to 10 to 15, which were used in a naive Bayes classifier (R e1071). The public sequencing data were trimmed at Q25 with fastp and processed into clonotypes with MiXCR by TCRdb, which kept only in-frame beta chains. Rows are combined by CDR3 protein, so each entry shows the most common genes and DNA. In this record, the V and J calls reflect TCRdb's handling and not the investigators' own analysis. The sample table contains 600,000 to 850,000 distinct CDR3 sequences; only one count was recorded for around 20% of them. 16% of the sample is in the top ten clones.

As concerns this clonotype: The specificity of this receptor is unknown. Base qualities are not recorded, but no much larger clone differs from it by a single base.

V drops 6 bases and J drops 2 bases, leaving 13 bases in between. CDR1 DFQATT and CDR2 SNEGSKA were looked up in the germline V gene (reference sequence). From the cysteine up to the phenylalanine, the CDR3 has a length of 13 residues. The only DNA kept is the CDR3, 39 bases in frame from the first base. Hyperthyroidism patients were newly diagnosed, with disease duration under 2 months, and aged 18 to 65 years. Any patient with an uncontrolled infection, another autoimmune disease, pregnancy or lactation was excluded. Diagnoses relied on clinical symptoms, serum thyroxine and TRAb, thyroid ultrasound and orbital computed tomography. For progressor patients, blood was drawn at the first diagnosis of hyperthyroidism, before any ophthalmopathy symptoms had appeared. Ficoll-Paque density gradient centrifugation was used to isolate PBMCs from 10 ml of fresh peripheral blood. Progressor patients were first diagnosed with Graves' hyperthyroidism and then developed ophthalmopathy during follow-up. Trizol reagent was used to extract total RNA, and RNA quality was then checked on an Agilent 2100 Bioanalyzer.

The sequenced sample was blood. The clonotype originates from a woman between 50 and 59 years old with Graves' hyperthyroidism that later progressed to Graves' ophthalmopathy. This receptor chain uses TRBV20-1 and TRBJ1-2; 6 matching bases give a weak D call of TRBD1. The DNA reads as follows: TGCAGTGCCTTGGAGGGGGACAACTATGGCTACACCTTC. It translates to CSALEGDNYGYTF.